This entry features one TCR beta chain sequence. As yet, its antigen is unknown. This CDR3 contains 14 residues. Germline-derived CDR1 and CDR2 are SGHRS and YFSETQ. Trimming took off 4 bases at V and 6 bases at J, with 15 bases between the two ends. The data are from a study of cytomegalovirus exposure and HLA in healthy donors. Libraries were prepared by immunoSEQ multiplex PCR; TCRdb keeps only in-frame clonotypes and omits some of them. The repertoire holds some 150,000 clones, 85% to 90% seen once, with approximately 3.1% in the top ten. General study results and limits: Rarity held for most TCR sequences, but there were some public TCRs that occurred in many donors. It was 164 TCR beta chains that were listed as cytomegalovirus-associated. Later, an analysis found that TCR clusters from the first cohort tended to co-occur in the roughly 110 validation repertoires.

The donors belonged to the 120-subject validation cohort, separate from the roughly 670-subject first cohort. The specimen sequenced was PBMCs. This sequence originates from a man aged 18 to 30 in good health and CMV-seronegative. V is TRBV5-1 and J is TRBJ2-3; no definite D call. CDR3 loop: CASSPGEAADTQYF. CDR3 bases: TGCGCCAGCAGCCCCGGTGAGGCGGCCGATACGCAGTATTTT.